The T cell receptor beta chain described here comes from a study of graft-versus-host responses after intestinal transplantation. On the study more broadly: Recipients had multivisceral, liver-intestinal, or isolated intestinal transplants. Tacrolimus plus steroids were given to all recipients for about 3 years, preceded by anti-thymocyte globulin induction. General study findings and limits: The recipient marrow held GvH clones, and some of them showed up first in ileum or blood.

The CDR3 runs to 17 residues. Germline CDR1 reads SEHNR; CDR2 reads FQNEAQ (reference sequence). V lost 5 bases and J lost 0; bases outside the gene matches: 9. A word on this clone: Its specificity is not known.

Produced via immunoSEQ multiplex PCR; TCRdb's table is partial and in-frame only. The sample carries about 59,000 clones, almost 95% recorded once. The gene calls are TRBV7-9 and TRBJ2-2, with 7 bases aligning to TRBD2. This sequence was found in a human donor who was the organ donor for an intestinal transplant. Sample: unstimulated CD4+ T cells sorted from spleen or lymph node cells, taken before transplant. The CDR3 coding sequence is TGTGCCAGCAGCCTAAAGGGGAGCGGGGCGAACACCGGGGAGCTGTTTTTT. Protein: CASSLKGSGANTGELFF.